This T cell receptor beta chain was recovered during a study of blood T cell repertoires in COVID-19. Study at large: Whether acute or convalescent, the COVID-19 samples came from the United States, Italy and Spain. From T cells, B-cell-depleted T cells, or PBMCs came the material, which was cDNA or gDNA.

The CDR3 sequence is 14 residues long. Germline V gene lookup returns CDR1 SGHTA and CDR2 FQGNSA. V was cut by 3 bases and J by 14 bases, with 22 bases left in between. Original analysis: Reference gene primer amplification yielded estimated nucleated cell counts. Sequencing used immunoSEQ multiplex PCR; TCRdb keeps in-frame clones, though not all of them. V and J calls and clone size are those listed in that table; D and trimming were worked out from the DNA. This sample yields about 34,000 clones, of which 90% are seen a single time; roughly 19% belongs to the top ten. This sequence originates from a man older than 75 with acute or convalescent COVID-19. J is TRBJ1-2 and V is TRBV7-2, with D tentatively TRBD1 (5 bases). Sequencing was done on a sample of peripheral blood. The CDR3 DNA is TGTGCCAGCAGCTTCCAACCGGACATTCCCATCTCAACCTTC. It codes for CASSFQPDIPISTF.